This TCR beta chain is from a study of PD-L1 blockade in urothelial cancer. Study-wide context: Males with bladder-origin urothelial cancer constituted about nine tenths of the roughly 29 patients. Timepoints chosen for blood analysis were 3 weeks (second dose) and 6 weeks after treatment start. Each blood sample yielded a median of roughly 150,000 T cells.

This CDR3 has 14 residues. The germline gives CDR1 SGHRS, CDR2 YFSETQ. Deletions cut 1 base from V and 0 bases from J, with 7 bases between. The table came from immunoSEQ multiplex PCR; TCRdb's copy has only in-frame clones and leaves some out. This sample has some 120,000 clones; around 89% occur once, and the top ten carry 1.7%. The time point was: peripheral blood 6 weeks after treatment start. This sequence was found in a man aged 60 to 69 with urothelial cancer. The genes are TRBV5-1 and TRBJ1-1; D gene uncertain. Sequenced material: PBMCs, taken around atezolizumab (anti-PD-L1) treatment. CDR3 residues: CASSLWAMNTEAFF. The DNA of the CDR3 is TGCGCCAGCAGCTTGTGGGCGATGAACACTGAAGCTTTCTTT.